A single sample is the source of the 5 T cell receptor beta chains below, sequenced in a study of OX40 agonist ivuxolimab in advanced cancers. Method: immunoSEQ multiplex PCR; TCRdb's copy keeps in-frame clones and lacks some. The table includes some 66,000 clones, approximately 80% detected once. Sample: CD4+ or CD8+ T cells sorted from blood, taken in a trial of the OX40 agonist ivuxolimab. The origin of the receptors is an adult with an advanced solid tumor such as melanoma, head and neck, liver or kidney cancer.

The gene calls are TRBV5-4 and TRBJ2-2; 8 positions agree with TRBD2. There are 17 residues in the CDR3. V lost 2 bases, J lost 0 bases, and 6 bases stayed unmatched. Germline assignment: CDR1 SGHNT and CDR2 YYREEE (reference sequence). The CDR3 DNA follows: TGTGCCAGCAGCTTTTCTAGCGGGCCTGCGAACACCGGGGAGCTGTTTTTT. Protein sequence: CASSFSSGPANTGELFF.

The chain's CDR3 is CASSAEAVLGELFF. CDR3 sequence (DNA): TGTGCCAGCAGTGCAGAAGCAGTTCTAGGGGAGCTGTTTTTT. This rearrangement joins TRBV2 to TRBJ2-2; D ambiguous. Trimming stripped 4 bases from V and 8 bases from J, with 14 bases between. Germline assignment: CDR1 SNHLY and CDR2 FYNNEI. The CDR3 is 14 residues long. Combining the CDR3 with reference TRBV2 and TRBJ2-2 gives the whole variable domain EPEVTQTPSHQVTQMGQEVILRCVPISNHLYFYWYRQILGQKVEFLVSFYNNEISEKSEIFDDQFSVERPDGSNFTLKIRSTKLEDSAMYFCASSAEAVLGELFFGEGSRLTVL.

In this sample, this clone turned up once. The J gene is TRBJ1-5, the V gene TRBV27; 7 bases map to TRBD1. Germline assignment: CDR1 MNHEY and CDR2 SMNVEV (reference sequence). The V segment lost 10 bases and the J segment 4 bases; nucleotides outside the gene matches: 4. The CDR3 is 12 amino acids. CDR3 DNA sequence: TGTGCCACCTGGGACAGAAATCAGCCCCAGCATTTT. Translating gives CATWDRNQPQHF.

The V call is TRBV28, the J call TRBJ1-1; D remains unclear. The length of the CDR3 is 12 residues. The germline CDR1 and CDR2 sequences are MDHEN and SYDVKM. The V and J ends lost 5 bases and 11 bases respectively, with 15 bases between them. The CDR3 coding sequence is TGTGCCAGCAGTCCTGCGGCTCCCGGGGCTTTCTTT. It yields the protein CASSPAAPGAFF.

The rearrangement joins TRBV15 to TRBJ2-7; no clear D. The germline gives CDR1 LNHNV, CDR2 YYDKDF (reference sequence). The V end lost 0 bases, the J end lost 6 bases, and 15 bases lay between the germline ends. This CDR3 has 15 residues. The CDR3 protein is CATSRDLAPGGEQYV. The CDR3 nucleotides read TGTGCCACCAGCAGAGATCTTGCGCCAGGCGGCGAGCAGTACGTC.